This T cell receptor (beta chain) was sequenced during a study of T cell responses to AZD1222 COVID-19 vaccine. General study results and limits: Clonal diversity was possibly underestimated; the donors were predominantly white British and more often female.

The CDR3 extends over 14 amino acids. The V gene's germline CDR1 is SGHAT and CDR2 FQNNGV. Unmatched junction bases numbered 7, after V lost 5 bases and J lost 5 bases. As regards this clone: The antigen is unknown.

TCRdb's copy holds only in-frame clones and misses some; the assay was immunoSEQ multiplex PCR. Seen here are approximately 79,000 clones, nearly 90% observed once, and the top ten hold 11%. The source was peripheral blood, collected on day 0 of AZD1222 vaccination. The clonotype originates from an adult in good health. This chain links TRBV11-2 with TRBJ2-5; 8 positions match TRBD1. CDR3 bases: TGTGCCAGCAGCCGCTCAGGGGGCTGGGAGACCCAGTACTTC. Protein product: CASSRSGGWETQYF.